This TCR beta chain was identified in a study of technical replicates of blood from several donors. The table came from immunoSEQ multiplex PCR; TCRdb's copy has only in-frame clones and leaves some out. In the table there are 50,000 to 75,000 clones, 80% to 95% of which are singletons. Material: PBMCs. The TCR comes from a human donor in good health. Some clones in this sample may be carry-over from other donors' samples.

CDR3 DNA sequence: TGTGCCAGCACCGAGGGACAGGGCTGGGAGACCCAGTACTTC. Translation gives CASTEGQGWETQYF. The chain employs TRBV6-1 and TRBJ2-5, with TRBD1 matching over 9 bases. V trimming: 7 bases; J trimming: 5 bases; junction bases outside the gene matches: 8. This CDR3 contains 14 residues. The germline gives CDR1 MNHNS, CDR2 SASEGT.